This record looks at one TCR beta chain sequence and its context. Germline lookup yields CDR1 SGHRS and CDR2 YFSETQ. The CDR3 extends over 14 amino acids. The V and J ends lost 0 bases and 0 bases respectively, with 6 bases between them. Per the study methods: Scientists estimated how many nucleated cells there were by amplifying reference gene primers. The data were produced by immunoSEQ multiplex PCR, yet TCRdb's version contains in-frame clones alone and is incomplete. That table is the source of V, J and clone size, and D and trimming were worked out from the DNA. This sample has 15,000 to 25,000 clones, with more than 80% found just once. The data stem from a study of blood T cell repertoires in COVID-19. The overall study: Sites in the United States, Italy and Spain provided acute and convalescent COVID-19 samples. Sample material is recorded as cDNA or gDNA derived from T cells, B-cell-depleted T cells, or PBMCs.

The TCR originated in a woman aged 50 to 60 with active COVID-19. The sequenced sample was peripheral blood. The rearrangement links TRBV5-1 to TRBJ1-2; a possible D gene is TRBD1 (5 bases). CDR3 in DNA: TGCGCCAGCAGCTTGGCAGGGACTAACTATGGCTACACCTTC. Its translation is CASSLAGTNYGYTF.